This T cell receptor beta chain was documented in a study of somatic mutations in cytotoxic T cells in rheumatoid arthritis. The overall study: Immediately following diagnosis and ahead of any treatment, patient blood (approximately 30 ml EDTA) was drawn.

Using immunoSEQ multiplex PCR, the repertoire was profiled, and TCRdb retains in-frame clones only, with some absent. This sample has approximately 5,300 clones, with about four fifths found just once. V was cut by 5 bases and J by 11 bases, with 15 bases left in between. The germline gives CDR1 MNHEY, CDR2 SVGAGI. The CDR3 covers 12 residues. The material sequenced was CD8+ T cells sorted from blood, taken at a follow-up visit. The gene calls are TRBV6-5 and TRBJ1-1; weak D call: TRBD1 (6 bases). The clonotype comes from a man aged 40-55 years with rheumatoid arthritis. DNA of the CDR3: TGTGCCAGCAGTCCAGGGGTAAGGGGCGCTTTCTTT. Translation: CASSPGVRGAFF.